The 31 T cell receptor beta chains below all came from one sample that was sequenced in a study of CD8 T cells in Susac syndrome. Reverse transcription used roughly 0.5 to 1 ug RNA and random hexamers. TCRdb re-analysed the immunoSEQ multiplex PCR reads in MiXCR, keeping a single row per CDR3 protein. The sample shows tens of thousands of distinct CDR3 sequences, around 94% of them seen only once. The sequencing sample was made of CD8+ T cells from PBMCs. The receptors come from a human donor with Susac syndrome.

Here the CDR3 reads CASNNRDRSHEQYF. The CDR3 DNA follows: TGTGCCAGTAACAACCGGGACAGGTCCCACGAGCAGTACTTC. The chain employs TRBV19 and TRBJ2-7, with 8 bases identical to TRBD1. V was clipped by 7 bases and J by 5 bases; unmatched bases: 10. CDR1 LNHDA and CDR2 SQIVND come from the germline V gene (reference sequence). The CDR3 covers 14 residues.

This clonotype was seen just once. The chain links TRBV2 to TRBJ1-2, with D maybe TRBD1 (5 bases). Germline V gene data show CDR1 as SNHLY and CDR2 as FYNNEI. V shed 8 bases and J shed 5 bases, with 9 bases lying between them. CDR3 size: 11 residues. DNA of the CDR3: TGTGCCAGCGGGGACTTGTATGGCTACACCTTC. Translated, it gives CASGDLYGYTF.

The V gene is TRBV24-1, the J gene TRBJ1-5; possibly TRBD1 for D (5 bases). Deletions cut 4 bases from V and 6 bases from J, with 12 bases between. The CDR3 runs to 14 residues. Germline V gives CDR1 KGHDR, CDR2 SFDVKD. In DNA, the CDR3 is TGTGCCACCAGTGAAGGGCAGGGAATTCAGCCCCAGCATTTT. It codes for CATSEGQGIQPQHF.

The chain joins TRBV5-4 to TRBJ2-7; no reliable D call. CDR1 and CDR2 (germline): SGHNT, YYREEE (reference sequence). Trimming left V 2 bases short and J 2 bases short, with 17 bases between. The CDR3 contains 16 residues. CDR3 in amino acids: CASSFFQWPAPYEQYF. CDR3 sequence (DNA): TGTGCCAGCAGCTTTTTTCAGTGGCCTGCACCCTACGAGCAGTACTTC. Full variable domain (remainder filled in from reference TRBV5-4 and TRBJ2-7): ETGVTQSPTHLIKTRGQQVTLRCSSQSGHNTVSWYQQALGQGPQFIFQYYREEENGRGNFPPRFSGLQFPNYSSELNVNALELDDSALYLCASSFFQWPAPYEQYFGPGTRLTVT.

V usage is TRBV7-8 and J usage is TRBJ1-1; TRBD1 aligns across 9 bases. Per the germline V gene, CDR1 is SGHVS and CDR2 is FQNEAQ. V gave up 7 bases and J gave up 4 bases; unmatched junction bases: 10. CDR3 size: 15 residues. CDR3 amino acids: CASTFTGGAGTEAFF. CDR3 bases: TGTGCCAGCACCTTTACAGGGGGCGCCGGCACTGAAGCTTTCTTT.

This clonotype was picked up one time. The CDR3 spells CASSEGISYEQYF. CDR3 sequence (DNA): TGTGCCAGCAGTGAAGGAATCTCCTACGAGCAGTACTTC. The chain combines TRBV2 with TRBJ2-7; D unresolved. CDR1 is SNHLY and CDR2 is FYNNEI in the germline V gene. Deletions cut 1 base from V and 0 bases from J, with 4 bases between. The length of the CDR3 is 13 residues.

The genes are TRBV4-3 and TRBJ2-7; D is possibly TRBD2 (6 bases). V lost 3 bases and J lost 8, with 14 bases in between. Germline V gene data show CDR1 as LGHNA and CDR2 as YSLEER. This CDR3 has 13 residues. CDR3 sequence reads: CASSHSEGPQQYF. DNA of the CDR3: TGCGCCAGCAGCCACTCGGAGGGCCCCCAGCAGTACTTC.

The chain links TRBV19 to TRBJ1-5, with D unresolved. Germline assignment: CDR1 LNHDA and CDR2 SQIVND (reference sequence). The ends were cut back, 1 base at V and 6 bases at J, with 4 bases in the middle. The CDR3 spans 12 residues. CDR3 DNA: TGTGCCAGTAGTATAGGGGCTCAGCCCCAGCATTTT. It codes for CASSIGAQPQHF.

The J gene is TRBJ2-6, the V gene TRBV3-1; D is perhaps TRBD2 (5 bases). This CDR3 contains 16 residues. The V end lost 4 bases, the J end lost 7 bases, and 17 bases lay between the germline ends. Germline-derived CDR1 and CDR2 are LGHDT and YNNKEL (reference sequence). The CDR3 DNA reads as TGTGCCAGCAGCCCGCCGGCCCCGGGGATAGCCAACGTCCTGACTTTC. It encodes CASSPPAPGIANVLTF.

The V gene is TRBV28, the J gene TRBJ2-1; D not resolved. Trimming pared 6 bases from V and 5 bases from J, leaving 11 bases between. This CDR3 has 13 amino acids. The V gene's germline CDR1 is MDHEN and CDR2 SYDVKM. The CDR3, as DNA: TGTGCCAGCAGAAGTGGTTGGAACAATGAGCAGTTCTTC. Translation: CASRSGWNNEQFF.

V gene TRBV4-2 combines with J gene TRBJ1-1; no clear D. Germline CDR1 and CDR2: LGHNA and YNFKEQ. V dropped 2 bases and J dropped 5 bases, with 12 bases sitting between them. This CDR3 comprises 14 residues. In DNA, the CDR3 is TGTGCCAGCAGCCAACTCGTCCATCTAACTGAAGCTTTCTTT. Amino acid sequence: CASSQLVHLTEAFF.

The chain has TRBV27 and TRBJ2-7; D is uncertain. This CDR3 spans 13 amino acids. Germline values: CDR1 MNHEY, CDR2 SMNVEV (reference sequence). The V gene lost 1 base and the J gene lost 4 bases, with 8 bases spanning the gap. The CDR3 nucleotides read TGTGCCAGCAGTTTATACCCCATTTACGAGCAGTACTTC. Protein product: CASSLYPIYEQYF.

V usage is TRBV20-1 and J usage is TRBJ2-7; no firm D call. V gave up 1 base and J gave up 3 bases, with 19 bases separating them. This CDR3 region has 16 residues. The germline V gene has CDR1 DFQATT and CDR2 SNEGSKA (reference sequence). In DNA, the CDR3 is TGCAGTGCTAGAGCCCTGGGTCATAGTGGGGACTACGAGCAGTACTTC. Amino acid sequence: CSARALGHSGDYEQYF.

This clonotype showed up just once. The gene calls are TRBV11-1 and TRBJ2-2; TRBD2 is a possible D gene (6 bases). Germline CDR1 and CDR2: SGHAT and FQDESV (reference sequence). The CDR3 length is 15 residues. The V and J ends lost 7 bases and 2 bases respectively, with 14 bases between them. In nucleotides, the CDR3 is TGTGCCAGCACTCGCTGGGGGACTAACACCGGGGAGCTGTTTTTT. Translated, it gives CASTRWGTNTGELFF.

The CDR3 coding sequence is TGTGCCAGCAGCGAATATAGCGGGAGCTCCTACAATGAGCAGTTCTTC. Translating it yields CASSEYSGSSYNEQFF. The J gene is TRBJ2-1, the V gene TRBV9; 9 bases are shared with TRBD2. The CDR3 loop spans 16 amino acids. The V gene end was trimmed by 3 bases and the J gene end by 0 bases; junction bases not matched to a gene: 4. CDR1 is SGDLS and CDR2 is YYNGEE in the germline V gene. Full variable domain (outside the CDR3, taken from reference TRBV9 and TRBJ2-1): DSGVTQTPKHLITATGQRVTLRCSPRSGDLSVYWYQQSLDQGLQFLIQYYNGEERAKGNILERFSAQQFPDLHSELNLSSLELGDSALYFCASSEYSGSSYNEQFFGPGTRLTVL.

This clonotype was seen a single time. This chain uses TRBV4-3 with TRBJ1-1, with unresolved D. V was shortened by 4 bases and J by 1 base, with 7 bases between the two germline ends. Germline CDR1 is LGHNA and CDR2 is YSLEER. The CDR3 spans 13 residues. The CDR3 protein is CASSRVRNTEAFF. The CDR3 DNA reads TGCGCCAGCAGCCGGGTCAGGAACACTGAAGCTTTCTTT.

The rearrangement joins TRBV30 to TRBJ2-7, with D possibly TRBD2 on 5 matching bases. V was pared by 0 bases and J by 4 bases, with 10 bases between. Germline V CDR1 and CDR2: GTSNPN, SVGIG (reference sequence). The CDR3 runs to 13 residues. The CDR3 loop is CAWSVSGGYEQYF. The CDR3 DNA reads TGTGCCTGGAGTGTAAGCGGAGGTTACGAGCAGTACTTC.

This clonotype was picked up a small number of times. The CDR3 region has the DNA TGCGCCAGCAGCCAAGATCCCGGTGCAGGGGCCAACGTCCTGACTTTC. The encoded protein is CASSQDPGAGANVLTF. This sequence joins TRBV4-3 and TRBJ2-6; no reliable D call. V was trimmed by 0 bases and J by 4 bases, leaving 10 bases between them. This CDR3 has 16 residues. Per germline, CDR1 LGHNA and CDR2 YSLEER.

This clonotype has only one observation. This chain connects TRBV30 to TRBJ2-3, with D hard to call. This CDR3 has 13 residues. From germline, CDR1 is GTSNPN and CDR2 SVGIG (reference sequence). Trimming stripped 2 bases from V and 1 base from J, with 7 bases between. The CDR3 DNA reads as TGTGCCTGGAGTTACTGGGGCACAGATACGCAGTATTTT. It is translated as CAWSYWGTDTQYF.

This clonotype was counted a single time. The V and J genes are TRBV6-5 and TRBJ1-5; no firm D call. The germline CDR1 and CDR2 sequences are MNHEY and SVGAGI. Trimming shortened V by 5 bases and J by 6 bases, and 17 bases separated the two germline ends. The CDR3 sequence is 15 residues long. For the CDR3, the DNA is TGTGCCAGCAGTCCGACGGTCTCTTTAGCTCAGCCCCAGCATTTT. It encodes CASSPTVSLAQPQHF.

Only a few counts were recorded for this clonotype. The chain links TRBV6-1 to TRBJ2-7, with 10 bases that match TRBD1. The CDR3 is 13 residues long. The germline V gene has CDR1 MNHNS and CDR2 SASEGT. V lost 6 bases, J lost 6 bases, and 5 bases stayed unmatched. CDR3 bases: TGTGCCAGCAGACGGGGACAGGGGCTCGAGCAGTACTTC. Translated, it gives CASRRGQGLEQYF.

This chain connects TRBV5-6 to TRBJ2-1; 15 positions match TRBD2. The V segment lost 1 base and the J segment 5 bases; nucleotides outside the gene matches: 13. The germline V gene has CDR1 SGHDT and CDR2 YYEEEE. The CDR3 consists of 20 residues. Here the CDR3 reads CASSLFLGLAGGPGDNEQFF. CDR3 DNA sequence: TGTGCCAGCAGCTTGTTTTTAGGACTAGCGGGGGGGCCCGGAGACAATGAGCAGTTCTTC. Supplemented by reference TRBV5-6 and TRBJ2-1, the full variable domain reads DAGVTQSPTHLIKTRGQQVTLRCSPKSGHDTVSWYQQALGQGPQFIFQYYEEEERQRGNFPDRFSGHQFPNYSSELNVNALLLGDSALYLCASSLFLGLAGGPGDNEQFFGPGTRLTVL.

The chain carries TRBV28 and TRBJ2-3; D call uncertain. The CDR3 is 15 amino acids. Trimming left V 3 bases short and J 2 bases short, with 12 bases between. Germline assignment: CDR1 MDHEN and CDR2 SYDVKM. The CDR3 here is CASSFTGPPTDTQYF. In DNA, the CDR3 is TGTGCCAGCAGTTTTACCGGGCCCCCCACAGATACGCAGTATTTT.

The chain recombines TRBV30 with TRBJ2-1, with 14 bases identical to TRBD2. Germline CDR1 reads GTSNPN; CDR2 reads SVGIG (reference sequence). CDR3 size: 15 residues. The V and J ends lost 1 base and 8 bases, in that order; junction bases with no gene match: 4. The CDR3 region has the DNA TGTGCCTGGAGTGCCGGGACTAGCGGGAGAGATGAGCAGTTCTTC. Its translation is CAWSAGTSGRDEQFF. The full variable domain, completed using reference TRBV30 and TRBJ2-1, is SQTIHQWPATLVQPVGSPLSLECTVEGTSNPNLYWYRQAAGRGLQLLFYSVGIGQISSEVPQNLSASRPQDRQFILSSKKLLLSDSGFYLCAWSAGTSGRDEQFFGPGTRLTVL.

V and J are TRBV27 and TRBJ1-1; maybe TRBD1 (6 bases). Trimming cost V 5 bases and J 1 base, with 17 bases left between them. CDR1 is MNHEY, CDR2 SMNVEV, per germline (reference sequence). This CDR3 region has 16 residues. CDR3 in DNA: TGTGCCAGCAGTACGACAGTCCTAGGGGGGAACACTGAAGCTTTCTTT. This translates into CASSTTVLGGNTEAFF.

V and J are TRBV2 and TRBJ1-5; D might be TRBD1 (5 bases). This CDR3 comprises 13 residues. V lost 8 bases and J 2 bases, leaving 10 bases between the germline ends. Germline V gives CDR1 SNHLY, CDR2 FYNNEI. The chain's CDR3 is CASLGAGNQPQHF. DNA for the CDR3: TGTGCCAGCCTCGGGGCAGGCAATCAGCCCCAGCATTTT.

CDR3 region: CASSAHPRGGSSGANVLTF. The CDR3 region has the DNA TGTGCCAGCAGTGCCCACCCCCGGGGAGGGAGCTCTGGGGCCAACGTCCTGACTTTC. The chain combines TRBV12-3 or TRBV12-4 with TRBJ2-6; TRBD2 matches at 7 bases. CDR3 length equals 19 residues. Trimming cost V 5 bases and J 0 bases; bases outside gene matches: 13.

The gene calls are TRBV27 and TRBJ2-5; unclear D gene. The V end lost 6 bases, the J end lost 2 bases, and 13 bases lay between the germline ends. This CDR3 region has 14 residues. Germline V lookup: CDR1 MNHEY, CDR2 SMNVEV (reference sequence). The CDR3 region is CASSHNPEQETQYF. The CDR3 DNA reads as TGTGCCAGCAGCCATAATCCGGAGCAAGAGACCCAGTACTTC.

This clonotype was found once. The chain couples TRBV24-1 to TRBJ1-5; no clear D gene. This CDR3 has 13 residues. Germline V gives CDR1 KGHDR, CDR2 SFDVKD. The V and J ends lost 2 bases and 9 bases respectively, with 10 bases between them. In DNA form, the CDR3 reads TGTGCCACCAGTGATTCCTACTACGGGCCCCAGCATTTT. Translated, it gives CATSDSYYGPQHF.

The chain employs TRBV3-1 and TRBJ2-7; TRBD2 matches 10 bases. The CDR3 has 17 residues. V trimming: 3 bases; J trimming: 2 bases; junction bases outside the gene matches: 10. Germline CDR1 reads LGHDT; CDR2 reads YNNKEL (reference sequence). This CDR3 is CASSQRLGTSVTYEQYF. CDR3 sequence (DNA): TGTGCCAGCAGCCAGCGATTAGGGACTAGCGTTACCTACGAGCAGTACTTC.

This clonotype was seen only a few times. The chain links TRBV14 to TRBJ2-1, with D possibly matching TRBD2 (5 bases). The CDR3 runs to 15 residues. Germline CDR1 SGHDN, CDR2 FVKESK. Trimming pared 0 bases from V and 1 base from J, leaving 7 bases between. This CDR3 reads CASSQDTGSYNEQFF. CDR3 DNA: TGTGCCAGCAGCCAAGATACGGGGTCCTACAATGAGCAGTTCTTC.